Listed below are T cell receptor beta chains from one sample, sequenced in a study of blood T cells in healthy people across ages. TCRdb recomputed calls from the 5' RACE reads with MiXCR, one row per CDR3 protein. The repertoire has 1.2 million to 1.5 million distinct CDR3 sequences, around two fifths of them found once; the top ten carry 7% to 9%. Material for sequencing was blood. These receptors all come from a young woman in good health. Each CDR3 is given with its conserved first and last residue. Fields, in order: CDR3 protein, V gene, CDR3 length.

CASSFTDSGSTEAFF	TRBV11-2	15
CASSLAVTSGGDTQYF	TRBV5-1	16
CASSQDWGGARYEQYF	TRBV3-1	16
CATSDPHEQYF	TRBV10-3	11
CASSSWTSSYNEQFF	TRBV5-6	15
CASSLLRGSYYEQYF	TRBV9	15
CASSLGTEITYEQYF	TRBV27	15
CASSRLEGSEQYF	TRBV4-2	13
CASSSKFHLPRDNHEKLFF	TRBV7-9	19
CASSFTGGLGGNTIYF	TRBV12-3/TRBV12-4	16
CASSQRQGSGGANVLTF	TRBV25-1	17
CSVGTTGAANYGYTF	TRBV29-1	15
CASSHLSGRAWNEQFF	TRBV4-1	16
CASSEAVRVLNYGYTF	TRBV6-1	16
CASSFDPGQGNSPLHF	TRBV12-3/TRBV12-4	16
CASSLKAYGYTF	TRBV5-4	12
CSAPSIDGEQFF	TRBV20-1	12
CSAEKAGKETQYF	TRBV20-1	13
CASRATAGNTGELFF	TRBV7-9	15
CSARTSLNTDTQYF	TRBV20-1	14
CASSQDQNRIGTQYF	TRBV4-1	15
CATALKGLFNEQFF	TRBV2	14
CATRMGGRSNQPQHF	TRBV27	15
CAIRPAGTGGEETQYF	TRBV10-3	16
CASTEHGKNIQYF	TRBV28	13
CASSYSRGEMYNEQFF	TRBV6-2/TRBV6-3	16
CASSQYHSTDTQYF	TRBV3-1	14
CASRGKAGGSETQYF	TRBV2	15
CASSLAQGPDTQYF	TRBV7-7	14
CASSQDEGRPPDTQYF	TRBV3-1	16
CASSKTGAGAFF	TRBV11-2	12
CASSPGAVQGNIQYF	TRBV7-2	15
CASSDGSARETQYF	TRBV3-1	14